The clone carrying this TCR beta chain came up a few times. Antigen specificity is unknown. Amplified TCR beta CDR3 regions derived from RNA transcripts. The primer set for the first-round RT-PCR of the TCR CDR3 was HTBI. TCRdb re-derived calls from the multiplex PCR reads in MiXCR, one entry per CDR3 protein. The sample carries a few hundred thousand distinct CDR3 sequences, roughly 15% recorded once. Duration under 3 months, a NOSPECS grade of at least 4, and a Clinical Activity Score of at least 3 characterized the ophthalmopathy patients. The PBMCs studied were ones that came from approximately 9.9 ml fresh peripheral blood. This sample was included in a study of T cells in Graves' hyperthyroidism and ophthalmopathy. Study in general: Once the initial diagnosis was made, peripheral blood was obtained before any treatment. Findings and caveats of the study: In blood, most of the thyroid clonotypes expanded above 0.001 were also present.

Trimming cost V 6 bases and J 5 bases, with 19 bases left between them. This CDR3 region has 15 residues. Germline assignment: CDR1 MNHEY and CDR2 SMNVEV (reference sequence). The chain combines TRBV27 with TRBJ1-2; a weak D match, TRBD1 (5 bases). Sequencing was performed on blood. The TCR comes from a woman aged 40 to 50 with Graves' ophthalmopathy. The DNA for the CDR3 is TGTGCCAGCAGGGGAATCCGGGGGACCATTTATGGCTACACCTTC. This codes for CASRGIRGTIYGYTF.